This entry concerns a single T cell receptor (beta chain). The clone's antigen remains unknown. No much larger clone is present one base from it, and per-base qualities are unavailable. This sample was included in a study of T cell responses to AZD1222 COVID-19 vaccine (dated by TCRdb to the early 2020s). As for the study more broadly: AZD1222 recipients with second doses at about 4 weeks or about 12 weeks were pooled, because spike-specific TCR depth and breadth did not differ between schedules. Trial participants were enrolled into age subgroups of 18-55, 56-69 and 70-plus years, which contained 148, 28 and 57 TCR-sequenced participants, respectively. TCR sequencing was performed for more than 230 trial participants, of whom some 200 were given two doses of AZD1222 and some 25 were given two doses of MenACWY control vaccine.

The V and J ends are trimmed by 5 bases and 0 bases, leaving 14 bases between them. Reading the germline V gene gives CDR1 SGHTA and CDR2 FQGTGA. The CDR3 numbers 17 residues from cysteine through phenylalanine. Only CDR3 DNA remains: 51 bases, in frame from the first base. This sample's time point label indicates: baseline before first vaccination. The vaccinee samples were drawn from two UK trials, COV001 and COV002, one of which was a single-blind randomized controlled phase 2/3 trial testing AZD1222 (ChAdOx1 nCoV-19) in healthy adults. Trial participant PBMC samples were collected at day 0 and day 28 after the second dose for TCRbeta chain sequencing. General conclusions and limits of the study: Only five to seven AZD1222 recipients were SARS-CoV-2 seropositive at baseline, limiting conclusions about previously exposed vaccinees. Reportedly, almost half of the unique spike-specific TCRs recognized epitopes lying outside the regions that are mutated in the B.1.351 and B.1.1.7 variants. The vaccine-associated CD4 TCRs covered the entire spike protein, and the dominant responses fell in regions 160-218 and 743-854. The 56-69-year group was small, and its depth increase did not reach significance, likely because of low power. No day 14 peak-response samples were available, so repertoires were characterized only after the peak T cell response. Participants were mostly white British, with more females than males. The authors suggested clonal diversity may have been underestimated. After two AZD1222 doses, spike-specific TCR breadth and depth were significantly higher than at day 0 and than in MenACWY recipients.

The CDR3 regions of human TCRbeta chains were subjected to immunosequencing. Concerning the study's data processing: TCRs in the repertoires were matched against a reference library of SARS-CoV-2-specific TCRs that had been generated with the MIRA antigen-specificity platform. Breadth was defined as the fraction of unique TCRs that were SARS-CoV-2-associated, and depth was defined as the fraction of total T cells that were SARS-CoV-2-associated. Using the MIRA data, each spike-specific TCR was assigned both to the spike region to which the TCR was reactive and to a CD4 or CD8 class. Log10-transformed breadth and depth values were compared by one-way ANOVA with Sidak's multiple comparisons tests. The table was pulled from immuneACCESS by TCRdb, which kept in-frame rearrangements only. Such tables lose some clones; where checked, under half of the loss comes from unresolved V genes, and the rest has no known cause. V and J calls and clone size are copied from that table; D and trimming were computed from the DNA. Counted in this sample were approximately 110,000 clones; about 92% of them appeared once. Of the sample, roughly 1.2% is held by the ten largest clones.

The source material was peripheral blood, sampled on day 0 of AZD1222 vaccination. This TCR came from an adult in good health. The chain is encoded by TRBV7-3 joined to TRBJ2-6, with an unclear D gene assignment. The CDR3 is CASSPPVGNSGANVLTF. The bases are TGTGCCAGCAGCCCACCGGTGGGAAACTCTGGGGCCAACGTCCTGACTTTC.